This T cell receptor (beta chain) came from a study of blood T cell repertoires in COVID-19. The germline V and J ends were trimmed by 6 bases and 6 bases, with 14 bases remaining between them. This CDR3 comprises 13 residues. Method: immunoSEQ multiplex PCR; TCRdb's copy keeps in-frame clones and lacks some. The sample includes 180,000 or so clones, over 75% of them seen just once. This chain links TRBV12-3 or TRBV12-4 with TRBJ1-1, with D uncertain. This receptor was taken from a man aged 35 to 55 with active or convalescent COVID-19. Sequences were obtained from peripheral blood. This CDR3 reads CASSSTSGAEAFF. CDR3 bases: TGTGCCAGCAGCTCAACCTCAGGCGCTGAAGCTTTCTTT.